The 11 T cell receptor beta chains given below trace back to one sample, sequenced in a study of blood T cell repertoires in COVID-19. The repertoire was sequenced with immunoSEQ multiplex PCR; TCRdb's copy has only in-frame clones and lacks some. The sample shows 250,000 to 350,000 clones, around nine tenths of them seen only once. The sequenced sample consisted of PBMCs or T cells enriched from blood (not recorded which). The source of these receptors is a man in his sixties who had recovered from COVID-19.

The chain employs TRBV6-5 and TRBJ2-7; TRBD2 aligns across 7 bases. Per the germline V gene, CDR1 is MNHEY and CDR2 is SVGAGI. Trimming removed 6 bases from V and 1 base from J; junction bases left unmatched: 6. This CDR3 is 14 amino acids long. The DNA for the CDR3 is TGTGCCAGCAGCCCCGGGACTAAGTCCTACGAGCAGTACTTC. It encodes CASSPGTKSYEQYF.

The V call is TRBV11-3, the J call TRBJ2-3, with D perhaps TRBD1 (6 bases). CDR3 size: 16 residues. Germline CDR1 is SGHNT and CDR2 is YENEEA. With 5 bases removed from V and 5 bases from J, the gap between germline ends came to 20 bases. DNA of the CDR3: TGTGCCAGCAGCCTCAGACAGGCACCGAGCGGAGATACGCAGTATTTT. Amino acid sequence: CASSLRQAPSGDTQYF.

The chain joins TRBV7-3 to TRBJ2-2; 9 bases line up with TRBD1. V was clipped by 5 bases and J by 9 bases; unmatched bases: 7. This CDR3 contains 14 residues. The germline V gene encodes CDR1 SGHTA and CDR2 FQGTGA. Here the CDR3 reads CASSTGGQGRELFF. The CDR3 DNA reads TGTGCCAGCAGCACAGGGGGCCAAGGCCGGGAGCTGTTTTTT.

The CDR3 DNA reads as TGTGCCAGCAGAGCAAGGGACAGGGTGAATTCACCCCTCCACTTT. Translating gives CASRARDRVNSPLHF. This chain links TRBV7-9 with TRBJ1-6, with 9 nucleotides matching TRBD1. After removal of 6 bases from V and 7 bases from J, the junction contained 7 bases not matched to a gene. CDR1 is SEHNR and CDR2 is FQNEAQ in the germline V gene (reference sequence). The CDR3 loop spans 15 amino acids.

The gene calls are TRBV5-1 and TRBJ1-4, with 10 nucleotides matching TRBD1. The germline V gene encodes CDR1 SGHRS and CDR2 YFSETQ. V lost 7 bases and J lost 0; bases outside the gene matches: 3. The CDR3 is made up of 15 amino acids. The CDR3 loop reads CASGGTGATNEKLFF. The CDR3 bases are TGCGCCAGCGGTGGGACAGGGGCAACTAATGAAAAACTGTTTTTT.

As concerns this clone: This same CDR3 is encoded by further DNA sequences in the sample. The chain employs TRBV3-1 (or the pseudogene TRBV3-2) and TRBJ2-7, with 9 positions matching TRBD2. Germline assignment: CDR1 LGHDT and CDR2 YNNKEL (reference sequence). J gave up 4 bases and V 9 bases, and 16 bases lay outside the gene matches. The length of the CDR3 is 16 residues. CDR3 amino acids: CASSASGTSRIYEQYF. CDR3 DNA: TGTGCCAGTAGCGCATCCGGGACTAGCCGGATTTACGAGCAGTACTTC.

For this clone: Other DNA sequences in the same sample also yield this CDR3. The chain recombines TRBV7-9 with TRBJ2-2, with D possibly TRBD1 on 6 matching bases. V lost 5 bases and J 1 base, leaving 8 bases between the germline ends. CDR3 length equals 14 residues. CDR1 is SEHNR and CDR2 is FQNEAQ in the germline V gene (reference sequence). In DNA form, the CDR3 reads TGTGCCAGCAGCAGGGGACAGAACACCGGGGAGCTGTTTTTT. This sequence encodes CASSRGQNTGELFF. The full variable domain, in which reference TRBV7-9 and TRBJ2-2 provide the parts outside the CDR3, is DTGVSQNPRHKITKRGQNVTFRCDPISEHNRLYWYRQTLGQGPEFLTYFQNEAQLEKSRLLSDRFSAERPKGSFSTLEIQRTEQGDSAMYLCASSRGQNTGELFFGEGSRLTVL.

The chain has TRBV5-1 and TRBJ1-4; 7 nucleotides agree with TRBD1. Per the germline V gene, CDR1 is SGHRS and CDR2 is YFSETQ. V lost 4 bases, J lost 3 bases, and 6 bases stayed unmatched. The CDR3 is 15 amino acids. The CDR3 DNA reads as TGCGCCAGCAGCCTCCGGACAGGTCCTAATGAAAAACTGTTTTTT. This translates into CASSLRTGPNEKLFF.

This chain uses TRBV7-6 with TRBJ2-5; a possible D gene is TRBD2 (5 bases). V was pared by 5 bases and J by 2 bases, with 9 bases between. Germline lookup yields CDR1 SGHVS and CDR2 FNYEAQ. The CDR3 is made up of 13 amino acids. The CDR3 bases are TGTGCCAGCAGCACGGACTTGCAAGAGACCCAGTACTTC. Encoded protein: CASSTDLQETQYF.

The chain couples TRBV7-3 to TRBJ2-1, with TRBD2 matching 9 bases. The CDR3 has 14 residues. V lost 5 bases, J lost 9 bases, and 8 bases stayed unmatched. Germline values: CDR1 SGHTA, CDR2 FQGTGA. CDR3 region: CASSPSSGAGEQFF. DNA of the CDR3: TGTGCCAGCAGCCCCTCTAGCGGGGCGGGTGAGCAGTTCTTC.

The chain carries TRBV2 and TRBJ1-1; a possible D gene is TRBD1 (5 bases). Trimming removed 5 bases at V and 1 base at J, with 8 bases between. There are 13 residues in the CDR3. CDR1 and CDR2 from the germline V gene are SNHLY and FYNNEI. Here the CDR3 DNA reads TGTGCCAGCAGTCAGGGCTGGAACACTGAAGCTTTCTTT. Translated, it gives CASSQGWNTEAFF.